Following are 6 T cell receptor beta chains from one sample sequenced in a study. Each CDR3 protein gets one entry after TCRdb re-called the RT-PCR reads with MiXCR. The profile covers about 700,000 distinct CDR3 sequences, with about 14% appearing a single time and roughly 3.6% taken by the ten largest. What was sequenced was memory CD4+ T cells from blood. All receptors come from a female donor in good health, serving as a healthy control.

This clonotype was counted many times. CDR3 bases: TGCGCCAGCAGCTTAAACTTGCTAGCGGGAAACAATGAGCAGTTCTTC. It codes for CASSLNLLAGNNEQFF. The chain is built from TRBV5-1 and TRBJ2-1; 9 bases are a match to TRBD2. The V gene end was trimmed by 2 bases and the J gene end by 5 bases; junction bases not matched to a gene: 8. CDR1 is SGHRS, CDR2 YFSETQ, per germline. The CDR3 runs 16 residues. Full variable domain (remainder filled in from reference TRBV5-1 and TRBJ2-1): KAGVTQTPRYLIKTRGQQVTLSCSPISGHRSVSWYQQTPGQGLQFLFEYFSETQRNKGNFPGRFSGRQFSNSRSEMNVSTLELGDSALYLCASSLNLLAGNNEQFFGPGTRLTVL.

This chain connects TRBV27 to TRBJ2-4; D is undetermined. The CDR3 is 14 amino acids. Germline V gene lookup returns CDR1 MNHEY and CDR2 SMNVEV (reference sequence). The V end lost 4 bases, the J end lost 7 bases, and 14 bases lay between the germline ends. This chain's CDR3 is CASSSPGVRNIQYF. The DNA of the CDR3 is TGTGCCAGCAGTTCTCCGGGTGTTAGGAACATTCAGTACTTC.

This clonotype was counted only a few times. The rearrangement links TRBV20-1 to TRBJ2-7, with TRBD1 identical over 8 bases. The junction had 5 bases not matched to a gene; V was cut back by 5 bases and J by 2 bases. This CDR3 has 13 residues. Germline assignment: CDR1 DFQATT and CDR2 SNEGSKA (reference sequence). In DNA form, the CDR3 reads TGCAGTGCTCCGACAGGGGTCGCCTACGAGCAGTACTTC. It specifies CSAPTGVAYEQYF.

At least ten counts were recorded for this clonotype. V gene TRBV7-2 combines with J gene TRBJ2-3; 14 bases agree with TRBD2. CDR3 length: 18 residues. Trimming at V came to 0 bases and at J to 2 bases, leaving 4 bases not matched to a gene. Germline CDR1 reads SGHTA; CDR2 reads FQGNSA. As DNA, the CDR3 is TGTGCCAGCAGCTTAGCCGGGACTAGCGGGGGATACACAGATACGCAGTATTTT. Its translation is CASSLAGTSGGYTDTQYF.

In DNA form, the CDR3 reads TGTGCCAGCAGTCCCCGAGAGGTAACAGATACGCAGTATTTT. Translated, it gives CASSPREVTDTQYF. The J gene is TRBJ2-3, the V gene TRBV12-3 or TRBV12-4; D uncertain. Trimming removed 5 bases from V and 3 bases from J, with 12 bases in between. This CDR3 region has 14 residues.

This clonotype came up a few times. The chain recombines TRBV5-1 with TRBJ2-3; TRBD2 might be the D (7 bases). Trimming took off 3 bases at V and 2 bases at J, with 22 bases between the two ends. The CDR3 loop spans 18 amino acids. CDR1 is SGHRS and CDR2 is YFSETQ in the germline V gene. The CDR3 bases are TGCGCCAGCAGCTCCTCTGTGGGGGGGGCCGGGTACACAGATACGCAGTATTTT. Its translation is CASSSSVGGAGYTDTQYF.